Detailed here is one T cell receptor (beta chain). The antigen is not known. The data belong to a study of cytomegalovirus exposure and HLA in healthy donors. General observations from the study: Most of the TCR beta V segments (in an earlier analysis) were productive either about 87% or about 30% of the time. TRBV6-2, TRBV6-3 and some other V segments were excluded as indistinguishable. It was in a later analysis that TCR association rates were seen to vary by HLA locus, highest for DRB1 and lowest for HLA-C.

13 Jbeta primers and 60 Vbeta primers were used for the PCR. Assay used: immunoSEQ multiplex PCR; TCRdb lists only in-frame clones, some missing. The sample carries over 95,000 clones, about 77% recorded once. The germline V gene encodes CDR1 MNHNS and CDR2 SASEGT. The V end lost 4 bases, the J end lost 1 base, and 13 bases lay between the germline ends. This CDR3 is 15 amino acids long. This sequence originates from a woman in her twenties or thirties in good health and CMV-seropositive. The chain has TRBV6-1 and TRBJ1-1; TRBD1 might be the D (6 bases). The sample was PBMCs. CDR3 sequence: CASSAPDRGNTEAFF. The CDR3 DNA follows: TGTGCCAGCAGTGCCCCGGACAGAGGGAACACTGAAGCTTTCTTT.